What follows are 31 T cell receptor beta chains derived from one specimen sequenced in a study of cytomegalovirus exposure and HLA in healthy donors. PCR was performed using 60 Vbeta and 13 Jbeta primers. Measured with immunoSEQ multiplex PCR; TCRdb has only the in-frame clones, and not every one. The sample yields about 150,000 clones, around 75% seen once. Sequencing used PBMCs. These receptors all come from a man aged 25 to 45 in good health and CMV-seronegative.

This clone has just one count. J is TRBJ1-4 and V is TRBV27, with D unresolved. V lost 6 bases to trimming and J lost 8 bases, with 10 bases between them. The length of the CDR3 is 12 residues. CDR1 MNHEY and CDR2 SMNVEV come from the germline V gene (reference sequence). The CDR3 DNA follows: TGTGCCAGCAGGGTGAGGGAAGAAAAACTGTTTTTT. Translating gives CASRVREEKLFF.

This chain connects TRBV18 to TRBJ1-5; TRBD1 might be the D (5 bases). The CDR3 contains 14 residues. The germline V gene encodes CDR1 KGHSH and CDR2 LQKENI. Trimming took off 2 bases at V and 9 bases at J, with 14 bases between the two ends. The CDR3: CASSPTQGPGPQHF. DNA of the CDR3: TGTGCCAGCTCACCAACTCAGGGCCCGGGGCCCCAGCATTTT.

The rearrangement joins TRBV9 to TRBJ1-2; TRBD1 agrees at 9 bases. CDR3 length equals 15 residues. With 4 bases clipped from V and 4 bases from J, the junction kept 8 bases outside the gene matches. CDR1 and CDR2 from the germline V gene are SGDLS and YYNGEE. The CDR3 DNA sequence: TGTGCCAGCAGCTTCCGGGACAGGGCCCTCTATGGCTACACCTTC. This translates into CASSFRDRALYGYTF.

The DNA for the CDR3 is TGTGCCAGTAGTATCTCGGACAGGGCGACCACTGAAGCTTTCTTT. Its translation: CASSISDRATTEAFF. J is TRBJ1-1 and V is TRBV19; 8 bases map to TRBD1. This CDR3 spans 15 amino acids. The germline V gene has CDR1 LNHDA and CDR2 SQIVND (reference sequence). V was pared by 3 bases and J by 4 bases, with 7 bases of the junction left unmatched.

The chain couples TRBV15 to TRBJ2-5; 7 bases agree with TRBD1. The germline gives CDR1 LNHNV, CDR2 YYDKDF (reference sequence). This CDR3 has 16 amino acids. Losses at the gene ends were 5 bases for V and 2 bases for J; bases not matched to a gene: 11. CDR3 DNA: TGTGCCACCAGCTGGTTAGCTTCAGGGGGTCAAGAGACCCAGTACTTC. Protein sequence: CATSWLASGGQETQYF.

The J gene is TRBJ1-1, the V gene TRBV2; D gene uncertain. The CDR3 runs to 13 residues. The germline CDR1 and CDR2 sequences are SNHLY and FYNNEI. Trimming stripped 2 bases from V and 6 bases from J, with 10 bases between. CDR3 sequence (DNA): TGTGCCAGCAGTGAATGGGCCAGACCTGAAGCTTTCTTT. It codes for CASSEWARPEAFF.

The V and J genes are TRBV10-2 and TRBJ2-7, with TRBD1 identical over 9 bases. V shed 5 bases, J shed 2 bases, and the junction held 13 bases outside the gene matches. Germline CDR1 reads WSHSY; CDR2 reads SAAADI. CDR3 length: 17 residues. In DNA, the CDR3 is TGCGCCAGCAGTCCTACCCCCGGGACAGGGATAGCCTACGAGCAGTACTTC. The encoded protein is CASSPTPGTGIAYEQYF.

The rearrangement links TRBV10-1 to TRBJ2-1, with 7 bases identical to TRBD2. Germline lookup yields CDR1 WNHNN and CDR2 SYGVQD (reference sequence). This CDR3 has 14 amino acids. After removal of 5 bases from V and 7 bases from J, the junction contained 8 bases not matched to a gene. The CDR3 DNA sequence: TGCGCCAGCAGTTTCGGGGAGGGGAGAAATGAGCAGTTCTTC. This sequence encodes CASSFGEGRNEQFF.

This sequence joins TRBV9 and TRBJ1-1; D might be TRBD1 (6 bases). Trimming cost V 2 bases and J 1 base, with 12 bases left between them. Germline CDR1 and CDR2: SGDLS and YYNGEE. The CDR3 sequence is 15 residues long. CDR3 bases: TGTGCCAGCAGCGTGGCCGGGACACCGAACACTGAAGCTTTCTTT. This translates into CASSVAGTPNTEAFF.

The chain couples TRBV4-1 to TRBJ1-3; 7 positions agree with TRBD1. Germline V gene data show CDR1 as MGHRA and CDR2 as YSYEKL. V shed 6 bases, J shed 4 bases, and the junction held 15 bases outside the gene matches. The CDR3 totals 17 residues. As DNA, the CDR3 is TGCGCCAGCAGTCGACAGGGTCTCGTCTTGAAGGGAAACACCATATATTTT. The encoded protein is CASSRQGLVLKGNTIYF.

This clone was observed a single time. The chain uses TRBV10-1 and TRBJ2-1; D may be TRBD1 (5 bases). The CDR3 runs to 12 residues. With 9 bases removed from V and 4 bases from J, the gap between germline ends came to 10 bases. Germline CDR1 is WNHNN and CDR2 is SYGVQD (reference sequence). This CDR3 reads CASPGSYNEQFF. DNA for the CDR3: TGCGCCAGTCCAGGGTCTTACAATGAGCAGTTCTTC.

The chain has TRBV30 and TRBJ2-2; no reliable D call. The germline gives CDR1 GTSNPN, CDR2 SVGIG (reference sequence). The length of the CDR3 is 14 residues. V lost 1 base, J lost 7 bases, and 13 bases lay in between. CDR3 sequence (DNA): TGTGCCTGGAGTGGGGCAGGATTTATCGGGGAGCTGTTTTTT. Amino acids: CAWSGAGFIGELFF.

The J gene is TRBJ2-5, the V gene TRBV10-2; 7 bases fit TRBD2. The last part of the DNA fits TRBJ2-7 better; the J call may be wrong. Germline V gives CDR1 WSHSY, CDR2 SAAADI. The CDR3 is 15 amino acids. The CDR3 nucleotides read TGCGCCAGCAGTGAGGGTGAGCGGGGCTCCTACGAGCAGTACTTC. Translating gives CASSEGERGSYEQYF.

This clone was observed a single time. This chain uses TRBV28 with TRBJ1-5; D is unclear. The CDR3 has 14 residues. Germline V gene data show CDR1 as MDHEN and CDR2 as SYDVKM. V gave up 7 bases and J gave up 2 bases, with 12 bases separating them. The CDR3 loop is CASNRVGGNQPQHF. For the CDR3, the DNA is TGTGCCAGCAATCGCGTCGGTGGCAATCAGCCCCAGCATTTT.

The chain is built from TRBV7-9 and TRBJ2-7; D is perhaps TRBD1 (6 bases). V lost 3 bases to trimming and J lost 2 bases, with 8 bases between them. CDR1 and CDR2 (germline): SEHNR, FQNEAQ (reference sequence). The CDR3 consists of 13 residues. The CDR3 region has the DNA TGTGCCAGCAGCTTTTGGACAGCCTACGAGCAGTACTTC. Its translation is CASSFWTAYEQYF.

The chain couples TRBV27 to TRBJ1-2; TRBD1 matches 8 bases. The CDR3 loop spans 18 amino acids. Per the germline V gene, CDR1 is MNHEY and CDR2 is SMNVEV (reference sequence). V was pared by 5 bases and J by 8 bases, with 22 bases of the junction left unmatched. For the CDR3, the DNA is TGTGCCAGCAGTCTCGATTTTTCAGCCGCCAGGGGGCGGGAAGGCTACACCTTC. This encodes CASSLDFSAARGREGYTF.

CDR3: CATSRDTGNADTQYF. The CDR3 DNA reads as TGTGCCACCAGCAGAGATACAGGGAACGCAGATACGCAGTATTTT. The rearrangement links TRBV15 to TRBJ2-3; D is perhaps TRBD1 (6 bases). This CDR3 region has 15 residues. CDR1 and CDR2 (germline): LNHNV, YYDKDF (reference sequence). The V and J ends lost 0 bases and 4 bases respectively, with 11 bases between them.

V is TRBV6-1 and J is TRBJ1-2; D remains ambiguous. This CDR3 has 15 residues. In germline, CDR1 is MNHNS, CDR2 SASEGT. Trimming removed 6 bases from V and 10 bases from J, with 24 bases in between. The CDR3 bases are TGTGCCAGCAGACAAAAACTCCGAGACAAGGAAGACTACACCTTC. Its translation is CASRQKLRDKEDYTF.

The chain links TRBV7-8 to TRBJ2-5, with D possibly TRBD1 on 6 matching bases. The DNA matches TRBJ2-7 better at its end, which makes the J call doubtful. From germline, CDR1 is SGHVS and CDR2 FQNEAQ. The CDR3 consists of 15 residues. In DNA, the CDR3 is TGTGCCAGCAGCTCCTCTTCCAGGGGAGACTACGAGCAGTACTTC. It translates to CASSSSSRGDYEQYF.

CDR3 nucleotides: TGTGCCAGCAGCTTGGGAGGGACATCAGAGGGGCAGTATTTT. Amino acid sequence: CASSLGGTSEGQYF. The rearrangement joins TRBV7-9 to TRBJ2-3, with D perhaps TRBD2 (7 bases). Germline lookup yields CDR1 SEHNR and CDR2 FQNEAQ (reference sequence). The ends were cut back, 3 bases at V and 11 bases at J, with 18 bases in the middle. The CDR3 has 14 amino acids.

V is TRBV7-9 and J is TRBJ2-5, with D perhaps TRBD1 (7 bases). Germline V CDR1 and CDR2: SEHNR, FQNEAQ (reference sequence). The V and J ends lost 5 bases and 4 bases respectively, with 14 bases between them. This CDR3 is 14 amino acids long. The CDR3: CASSGGTAVETQYF. In DNA, the CDR3 is TGTGCCAGCAGCGGAGGGACAGCAGTAGAGACCCAGTACTTC.

The J gene is TRBJ2-2, the V gene TRBV25-1, with 10 positions matching TRBD1. This CDR3 spans 14 amino acids. CDR1 is MGHDK, CDR2 SYGVNS, per germline. Germline trimming cut 3 bases from V and 6 bases from J; bases unmatched to any gene: 1. CDR3 in DNA: TGTGCCAGCAGTGACGGACAGGGGGCCGGGGAGCTGTTTTTT. Translated: CASSDGQGAGELFF.

V and J are TRBV5-1 and TRBJ1-2; D is ambiguous. The V gene lost 0 bases and the J gene lost 6 bases, with 6 bases spanning the gap. Germline V lookup: CDR1 SGHRS, CDR2 YFSETQ. The CDR3 runs to 12 residues. CDR3 nucleotides: TGCGCCAGCAGCTTGGTGGGAGATGGCTACACCTTC. Encoded protein: CASSLVGDGYTF.

This clone has a handful of counts. This sample also contains other DNA sequences that code for the same CDR3. This chain joins TRBV4-2 and TRBJ1-2; no definite D call. Per the germline V gene, CDR1 is LGHNA and CDR2 is YNFKEQ. The CDR3 is made up of 15 amino acids. Deletions cut 1 base from V and 2 bases from J, with 11 bases between. The DNA for the CDR3 is TGTGCCAGCAGCCAAGGGCAGGCGCCCAACTATGGCTACACCTTC. Translated, it gives CASSQGQAPNYGYTF.

V and J are TRBV7-9 and TRBJ1-5, with 7 bases lining up with TRBD1. Germline CDR1 reads SEHNR; CDR2 reads FQNEAQ (reference sequence). Trimming cost V 5 bases and J 6 bases; bases outside gene matches: 7. There are 14 residues in the CDR3. For the CDR3, the DNA is TGTGCCAGCAGCCTACAGGGGCGAGGTCAGCCCCAGCATTTT. Protein product: CASSLQGRGQPQHF.

The chain has TRBV30 and TRBJ1-2; D perhaps matches TRBD1 (5 bases). V lost 1 base to trimming and J lost 3 bases, with 9 bases between them. The V gene's germline CDR1 is GTSNPN and CDR2 SVGIG (reference sequence). The CDR3 consists of 13 residues. CDR3 protein: CAWSARGYYGYTF. CDR3 DNA: TGTGCCTGGAGTGCCCGGGGGTACTATGGCTACACCTTC.

The rearrangement joins TRBV10-2 to TRBJ2-1, with 12 bases that match TRBD2. CDR1 is WSHSY and CDR2 is SAAADI in the germline V gene. V was clipped by 8 bases and J by 4 bases; unmatched bases: 9. This CDR3 region has 16 residues. The CDR3 sequence: CASAPGLAGLYNEQFF. Here the CDR3 DNA reads TGCGCCAGCGCCCCTGGACTAGCGGGGTTGTACAATGAGCAGTTCTTC.

The J gene is TRBJ2-3, the V gene TRBV30; D may be TRBD1 (6 bases). This CDR3 contains 11 residues. Germline CDR1 and CDR2: GTSNPN and SVGIG (reference sequence). Trimming stripped 0 bases from V and 8 bases from J, with 6 bases between. CDR3 bases: TGTGCCTGGAGTGTACAGGGTACGCAGTATTTT. Translating it yields CAWSVQGTQYF.

In its sample, this clone was seen a few times. This chain links TRBV7-9 with TRBJ1-2; 10 nucleotides line up with TRBD1. V gave up 5 bases and J gave up 14 bases; unmatched junction bases: 11. Germline loops: CDR1 SEHNR, CDR2 FQNEAQ (reference sequence). The CDR3 consists of 13 residues. CDR3 loop: CASSRSDRGHTTF. DNA of the CDR3: TGTGCCAGCAGCCGTTCCGACAGGGGGCATACGACCTTC.

J is TRBJ2-3 and V is TRBV29-1; 12 nucleotides agree with TRBD2. The CDR3 has 16 residues. The germline V gene has CDR1 SQVTM and CDR2 ANQGSEA. V lost 6 bases and J lost 0; bases outside the gene matches: 7. In nucleotides, the CDR3 is TGCAGCGTGGGAAGGACTAGCGGGACTAGCACAGATACGCAGTATTTT. Protein product: CSVGRTSGTSTDTQYF.

Regarding this clone: The junction departs from germline at one end; a sequencing error may be responsible. V gene TRBV5-6 combines with J gene TRBJ2-6; perhaps TRBD1 as D (6 bases). The length of the CDR3 is 17 residues. Per germline, CDR1 SGHDT and CDR2 YYEEEE. CDR3 protein: CASSLGQGSSGANGLTF. DNA for the CDR3: TGTGCCAGCAGCTTGGGGCAGGGGAGCTCTGGGGCCAACGGCCTGACTTTC.